This TCR beta chain was identified in a study of cytomegalovirus exposure and HLA in healthy donors. General observations from the study: Analyzed later, most CMV-associated TCR beta chains appeared HLA-restricted. In an earlier analysis, productive rearrangement rates for most beta V segments clustered near 87% or 30%. According to reports, the classifier identified cytomegalovirus status with high specificity and sensitivity.

In the case of this clone: Antigen specificity is unknown. Relative to the germline gene, one junction end is altered; a read error may explain this.

The germline CDR1 and CDR2 sequences are SQVTM and ANQGSEA. The CDR3 runs 12 residues. 60 Vbeta and 13 Jbeta primers were used in PCR. Clones were read by immunoSEQ multiplex PCR, and TCRdb kept only the in-frame ones, dropping some. The sample has more than 85,000 clones; 60% to 85% are singletons. Sequencing input: PBMCs. The sequence derives from a young woman in good health and CMV-seronegative. The genes are TRBV29-1 and TRBJ1-4; 11 bases line up with TRBD1. The CDR3 is CNTGTGGEKLFF. DNA of the CDR3: TGTAATACCGGGACAGGGGGGGAAAAACTGTTTTTT.